Listed below are T cell receptor beta chains from one sample, sequenced in a study of early T cells in non-severe SARS-CoV-2 infection. Each CDR3 protein gets one entry after TCRdb re-called the 5' RACE reads with MiXCR. This table has about 60,000 distinct CDR3 sequences, 9.5% to 15% appearing once. The sequencing sample was made of whole blood. The origin of the receptors is an adult who was a healthcare worker with PCR-confirmed SARS-CoV-2 infection or an uninfected control (not recorded which). CDR3s include the opening cysteine and the closing phenylalanine or tryptophan. Each record gives: clone size, V gene, J gene, D gene, CDR3 protein, CDR3 DNA. The D gene is left open where the match is weak. Only some rows state a clone size, as once, few, many or a class for expanded clones.

>.|TRBV28|TRBJ1-1|.
CASTLRTGGLNTEAFF
TGTGCCAGCACCCTTCGCACTGGGGGTCTGAACACTGAAGCTTTCTTT
>.|TRBV29-1|TRBJ2-1|.
CSVEDSGASSYNEQFF
TGCAGCGTTGAAGATTCTGGCGCGAGCTCCTACAATGAGCAGTTCTTC
>many|TRBV6-6|TRBJ2-7|TRBD2
CASSGLARPYEQYF
TGTGCCTCCTCGGGACTAGCGCGTCCTTACGAGCAGTACTTC
>few|TRBV29-1|TRBJ2-5|.
CSVDGGIQTQYF
TGCAGCGTTGATGGCGGCATCCAGACCCAGTACTTC
>.|TRBV5-1|TRBJ2-5|TRBD2
CASRPSTSGGQETQYF
TGCGCCAGCAGACCCTCCACGAGCGGGGGACAAGAGACCCAGTACTTC
>few|TRBV24-1|TRBJ1-2|.
CATSASGGGYTF
TGTGCCACCAGTGCCTCAGGCGGGGGCTACACCTTC
>few|TRBV29-1|TRBJ2-3|.
CSVEEGADTQYF
TGCAGCGTTGAGGAAGGGGCAGATACGCAGTATTTT
>.|TRBV29-1|TRBJ2-3|TRBD2
CSVGETSGKADTQYF
TGCAGCGTTGGGGAGACTAGCGGGAAAGCAGATACGCAGTATTTT
>many|TRBV12-3/TRBV12-4|TRBJ2-7|.
CASRGGHLGEQYF
TGTGCCAGCAGGGGGGGTCATCTGGGCGAGCAGTACTTC
>few|TRBV30|TRBJ1-1|.
CAWAGSGTGAFF
TGTGCCTGGGCCGGGTCGGGGACCGGAGCTTTCTTT
>few|TRBV5-1|TRBJ2-7|.
CASSLGTTGLGEQYF
TGCGCCAGCAGCTTAGGGACCACAGGCTTAGGCGAGCAGTACTTC
>many|TRBV6-2/TRBV6-3|TRBJ2-7|.
CASSYAYEQYF
TGTGCCAGCAGTTACGCCTACGAGCAGTACTTC
>few|TRBV6-5|TRBJ2-7|TRBD2
CASSRIAGGTYEQYF
TGTGCCAGCAGCCGCATAGCGGGGGGGACCTACGAGCAGTACTTC
>few|TRBV1|TRBJ2-7|.
CTSGHPSSNEQYF
TGCACCAGCGGTCACCCGTCGAGTAACGAGCAGTACTTC
>.|TRBV20-1|TRBJ2-7|TRBD2
CSASDPSGLLEQYF
TGCAGTGCTAGTGATCCTAGCGGCCTCCTGGAGCAGTACTTC
>many|TRBV5-6|TRBJ2-7|.
CASSPGPSASYEQYF
TGTGCCAGCAGCCCGGGGCCCTCGGCCTCCTACGAGCAGTACTTC
>.|TRBV5-5|TRBJ1-1|TRBD1
CASSISTGVDTEAFF
TGTGCCAGCAGCATTTCGACAGGGGTGGACACTGAAGCTTTCTTT
>many|TRBV2|TRBJ2-5|.
CASSDGGRPMVTQYF
TGTGCCAGCAGTGATGGGGGTAGGCCCATGGTTACCCAGTACTTC
>.|TRBV20-1|TRBJ2-1|.
CNADDSSYNEQFF
TGCAATGCTGATGACAGCTCCTACAATGAGCAGTTCTTC
>.|TRBV20-1|TRBJ2-1|.
CSARLFTTATYNEQFF
TGCAGTGCTAGACTGTTTACAACCGCTACCTACAATGAGCAGTTCTTC
>.|TRBV7-2|TRBJ2-7|.
CASSLVRGEQYF
TGTGCCAGCAGCTTAGTACGCGGAGAGCAGTACTTC
>.|TRBV7-2|TRBJ2-1|.
CASSLSRPSEQFF
TGTGCCAGCAGCTTAAGTCGGCCCTCTGAGCAGTTCTTC
>few|TRBV27|TRBJ2-5|TRBD1
CASSRWTGGSQETQYF
TGTGCCAGCAGTCGGTGGACAGGGGGGAGCCAAGAGACCCAGTACTTC
>many|TRBV3-1|TRBJ2-1|TRBD2
CASSQVTSGSREQFF
TGTGCCAGCAGCCAAGTAACTAGCGGGAGCCGCGAGCAGTTCTTC
>few|TRBV27|TRBJ1-1|.
CASKNAGASEAFF
TGTGCCAGCAAGAATGCGGGGGCCTCTGAAGCTTTCTTT
>many|TRBV11-2|TRBJ2-7|TRBD2
CASSLARGAYEQYF
TGTGCCAGCAGCTTAGCCCGGGGGGCCTACGAGCAGTACTTC
>few|TRBV9|TRBJ1-2|.
CASSPKRDYGYTF
TGTGCCAGCAGCCCGAAGAGGGACTATGGCTACACCTTC
>many|TRBV20-1|TRBJ1-1|.
CSARLGAQGRNTEAFF
TGCAGTGCTAGGTTGGGGGCTCAAGGGAGGAACACTGAAGCTTTCTTT
>many|TRBV11-3|TRBJ2-3|TRBD2
CASSLGTSGTSTDTQYF
TGTGCCAGCAGCTTGGGGACTAGCGGTACTAGCACAGATACGCAGTATTTT
>.|TRBV19|TRBJ1-5|.
CASSALWGGGNQPQHF
TGTGCCAGTAGTGCTTTGTGGGGCGGAGGCAATCAGCCCCAGCATTTT
>.|TRBV12-3/TRBV12-4|TRBJ2-6|.
CASSSTLTNTGANVLTF
TGTGCCAGCAGTTCGACCCTGACTAATACTGGGGCCAACGTCCTGACTTTC
>few|TRBV2|TRBJ1-1|TRBD1
CASLGQVNTEAFF
TGTGCCAGCCTGGGACAGGTGAACACTGAAGCTTTCTTT
>many|TRBV27|TRBJ2-5|.
CASSFGGGVGETQYF
TGTGCCAGCAGTTTCGGGGGAGGTGTAGGGGAGACCCAGTACTTC
>.|TRBV29-1|TRBJ2-1|.
CSVVVLRYSYNEQFF
TGCAGCGTTGTCGTACTCCGTTACTCCTACAATGAGCAGTTCTTC
>many|TRBV3-1|TRBJ1-4|TRBD1
CASSQGGPTGRKLFF
TGTGCCAGCAGCCAAGGGGGCCCGACAGGGCGAAAACTGTTTTTT